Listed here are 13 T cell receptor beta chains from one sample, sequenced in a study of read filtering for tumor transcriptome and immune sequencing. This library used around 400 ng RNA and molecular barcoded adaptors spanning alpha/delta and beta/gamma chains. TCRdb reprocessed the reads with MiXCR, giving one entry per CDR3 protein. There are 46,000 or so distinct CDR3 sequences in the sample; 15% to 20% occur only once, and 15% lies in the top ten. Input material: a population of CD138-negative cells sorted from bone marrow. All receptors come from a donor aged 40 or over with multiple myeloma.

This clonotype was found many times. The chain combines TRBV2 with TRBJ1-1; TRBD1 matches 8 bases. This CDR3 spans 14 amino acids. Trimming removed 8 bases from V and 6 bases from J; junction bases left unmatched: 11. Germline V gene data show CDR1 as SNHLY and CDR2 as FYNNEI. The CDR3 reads CASSSRGRGSEAFF. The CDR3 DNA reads TGTGCCAGCTCTTCCAGGGGGCGCGGGTCTGAAGCTTTCTTT.

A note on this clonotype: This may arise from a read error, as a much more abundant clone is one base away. The CDR3 is CANRRGGNEQFF. The CDR3 DNA reads TGTGCCAACAGGCGTGGGGGGAATGAGCAGTTCTTC. The V gene is TRBV12-3 or TRBV12-4, the J gene TRBJ2-1; D is perhaps TRBD2 (6 bases). V lost 10 bases, J lost 7 bases, and 14 bases lay in between. The CDR3 spans 12 residues.

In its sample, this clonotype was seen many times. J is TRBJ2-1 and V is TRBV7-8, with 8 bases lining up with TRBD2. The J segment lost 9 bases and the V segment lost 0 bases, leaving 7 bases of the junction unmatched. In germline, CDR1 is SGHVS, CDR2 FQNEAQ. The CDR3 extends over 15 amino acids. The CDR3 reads CASSLAPGGNPEQFF. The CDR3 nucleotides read TGTGCCAGCAGCTTAGCGCCGGGGGGGAACCCTGAGCAGTTCTTC.

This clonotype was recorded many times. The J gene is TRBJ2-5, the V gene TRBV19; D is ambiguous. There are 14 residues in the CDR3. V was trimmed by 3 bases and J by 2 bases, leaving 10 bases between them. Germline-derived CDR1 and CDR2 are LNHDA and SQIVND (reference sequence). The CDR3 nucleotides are TGTGCCAGTAGTATCAGTTGGCAGCAAGAGACCCAGTACTTC. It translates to CASSISWQQETQYF.

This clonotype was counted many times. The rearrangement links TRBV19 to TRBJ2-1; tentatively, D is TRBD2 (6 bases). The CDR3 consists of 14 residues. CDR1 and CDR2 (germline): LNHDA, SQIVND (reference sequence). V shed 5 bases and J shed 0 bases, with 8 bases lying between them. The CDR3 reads CASSEGLSYNEQFF. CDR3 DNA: TGTGCCAGTAGTGAGGGACTCTCCTACAATGAGCAGTTCTTC.

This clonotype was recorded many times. The CDR3 reads CAGQPGRNYGYTF. The CDR3 coding sequence is TGTGCCGGACAGCCGGGCCGAAACTATGGCTACACCTTC. The chain uses TRBV6-6 and TRBJ1-2; D perhaps matches TRBD1 (6 bases). Germline CDR1 reads MNHNY; CDR2 reads SVGAGI (reference sequence). The CDR3 sequence is 13 residues long. With 11 bases removed from V and 2 bases from J, the gap between germline ends came to 15 bases.

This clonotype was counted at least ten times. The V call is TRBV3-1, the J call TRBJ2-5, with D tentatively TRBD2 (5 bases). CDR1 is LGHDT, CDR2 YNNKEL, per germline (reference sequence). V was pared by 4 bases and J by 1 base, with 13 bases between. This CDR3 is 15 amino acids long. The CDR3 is CASSPWTSGQETQYF. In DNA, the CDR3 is TGTGCCAGCAGCCCCTGGACGAGCGGCCAAGAGACCCAGTACTTC.

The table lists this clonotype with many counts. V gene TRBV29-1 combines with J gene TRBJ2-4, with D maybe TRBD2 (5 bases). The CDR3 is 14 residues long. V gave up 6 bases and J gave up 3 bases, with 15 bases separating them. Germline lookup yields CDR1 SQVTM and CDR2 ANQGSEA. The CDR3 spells CSVQYSGVKNIQYF. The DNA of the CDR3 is TGCAGCGTCCAGTACAGCGGTGTCAAAAACATTCAGTACTTC.

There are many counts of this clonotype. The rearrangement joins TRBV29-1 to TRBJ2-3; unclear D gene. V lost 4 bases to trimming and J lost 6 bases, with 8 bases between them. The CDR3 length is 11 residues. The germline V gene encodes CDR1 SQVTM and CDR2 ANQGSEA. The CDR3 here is CSVVPGDTQYF. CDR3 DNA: TGCAGCGTTGTACCTGGGGATACGCAGTATTTT.

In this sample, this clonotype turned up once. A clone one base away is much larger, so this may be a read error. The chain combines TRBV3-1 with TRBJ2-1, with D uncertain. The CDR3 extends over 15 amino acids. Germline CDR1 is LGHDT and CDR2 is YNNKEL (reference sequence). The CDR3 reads CASSQGQSSYNAQFF. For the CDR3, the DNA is TGTGCCAGCAGCCAAGGGCAGTCCTCCTACAATGCGCAGTTCTTC.

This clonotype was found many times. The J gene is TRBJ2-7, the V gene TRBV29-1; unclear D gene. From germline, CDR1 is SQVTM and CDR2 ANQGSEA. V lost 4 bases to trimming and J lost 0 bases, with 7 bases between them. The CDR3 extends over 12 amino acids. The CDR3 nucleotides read TGCAGCGTTGGAAAGGACTCCTACGAGCAGTACTTC. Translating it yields CSVGKDSYEQYF.

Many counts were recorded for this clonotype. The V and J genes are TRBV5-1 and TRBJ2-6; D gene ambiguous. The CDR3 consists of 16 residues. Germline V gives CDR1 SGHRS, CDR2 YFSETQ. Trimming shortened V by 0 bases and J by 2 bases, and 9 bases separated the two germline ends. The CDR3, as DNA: TGCGCCAGCAGCTTGGGGGTCTCCGCTGGGGCCAACGTCCTGACTTTC. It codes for CASSLGVSAGANVLTF. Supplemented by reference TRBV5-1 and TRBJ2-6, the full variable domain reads KAGVTQTPRYLIKTRGQQVTLSCSPISGHRSVSWYQQTPGQGLQFLFEYFSETQRNKGNFPGRFSGRQFSNSRSEMNVSTLELGDSALYLCASSLGVSAGANVLTFGAGSRLTVL.

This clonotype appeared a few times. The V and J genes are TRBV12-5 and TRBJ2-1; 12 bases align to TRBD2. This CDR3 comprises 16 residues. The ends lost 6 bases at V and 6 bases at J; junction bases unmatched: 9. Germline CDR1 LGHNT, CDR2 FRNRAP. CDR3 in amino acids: CASGKLAGGPLNEQFF. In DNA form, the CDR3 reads TGTGCTAGTGGCAAGCTAGCGGGAGGGCCCCTCAATGAGCAGTTCTTC.